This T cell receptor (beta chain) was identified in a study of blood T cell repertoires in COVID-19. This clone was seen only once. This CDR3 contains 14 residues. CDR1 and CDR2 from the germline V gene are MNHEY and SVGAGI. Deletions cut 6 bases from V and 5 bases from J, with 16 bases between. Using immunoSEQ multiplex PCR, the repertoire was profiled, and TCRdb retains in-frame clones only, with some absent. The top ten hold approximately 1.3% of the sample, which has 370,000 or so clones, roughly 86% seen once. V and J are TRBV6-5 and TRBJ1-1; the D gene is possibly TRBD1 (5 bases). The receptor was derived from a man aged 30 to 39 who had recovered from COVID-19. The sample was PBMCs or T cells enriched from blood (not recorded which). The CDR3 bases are TGTGCCAGCAGCCACGGGGGGGGAGGGACTGAAGCTTTCTTT. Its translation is CASSHGGGGTEAFF.